This is a list of T cell receptor beta chains from one sample in a study of post-analysis software for immune sequencing data. TCRdb itself ran the PCR reads through MiXCR, one entry per CDR3 protein. The sample has hundreds of thousands of distinct CDR3 sequences; about 60% are singletons. Sequencing was performed on blood. All receptors come from a girl aged 2 to 9 with multiple sclerosis. Both conserved end residues are part of each CDR3. Each record gives: V gene, D gene, J gene, clone size, CDR3 protein. D genes are given only for firm matches. Only some rows state a clone size, as once, few, many or a class for expanded clones.

v_gene: TRBV7-2; d_gene: NA; j_gene: TRBJ2-5; abundance: NA; CDR3aa: CASSLAGGLAQETQYF
v_gene: TRBV7-9; d_gene: NA; j_gene: TRBJ2-1; abundance: NA; CDR3aa: CASSLKGQTGNEQFF
v_gene: TRBV27; d_gene: NA; j_gene: TRBJ1-5; abundance: NA; CDR3aa: CASSPLGGGEPQHF
v_gene: TRBV7-9; d_gene: NA; j_gene: NA; abundance: few; CDR3aa: CASSPRPETQYF
v_gene: TRBV6-5; d_gene: TRBD1; j_gene: TRBJ2-5; abundance: NA; CDR3aa: CASSYFAGTGGRETQYF
v_gene: TRBV12-3/TRBV12-4; d_gene: TRBD2; j_gene: TRBJ2-3; abundance: few; CDR3aa: CASSSEREPTDTQYF
v_gene: TRBV7-9; d_gene: TRBD1; j_gene: TRBJ1-1; abundance: NA; CDR3aa: CASSLVSGQEPNEAFF
v_gene: TRBV6-1; d_gene: NA; j_gene: TRBJ1-6; abundance: NA; CDR3aa: CASRGDRFYKPLHF
v_gene: TRBV24-1; d_gene: TRBD1; j_gene: TRBJ2-3; abundance: few; CDR3aa: CATSDGQGVTDTQYF
v_gene: TRBV29-1; d_gene: NA; j_gene: TRBJ1-2; abundance: NA; CDR3aa: CSVQARAEGGYTF
v_gene: TRBV5-5; d_gene: NA; j_gene: TRBJ1-5; abundance: once; CDR3aa: CASSSGRGYQPQHF
v_gene: TRBV2; d_gene: NA; j_gene: TRBJ2-5; abundance: few; CDR3aa: CASRGYQETQYF
v_gene: TRBV5-1; d_gene: TRBD2; j_gene: TRBJ2-1; abundance: NA; CDR3aa: CASSLGLAEFNEQFF
v_gene: TRBV20-1; d_gene: NA; j_gene: TRBJ2-1; abundance: few; CDR3aa: CSGGKTSFSYNEQFF
v_gene: TRBV18; d_gene: TRBD1; j_gene: NA; abundance: NA; CDR3aa: CASSPNRDSYEQYF
v_gene: TRBV20-1; d_gene: NA; j_gene: TRBJ1-2; abundance: NA; CDR3aa: CSARLDLGYTF
v_gene: TRBV10-3; d_gene: TRBD2; j_gene: NA; abundance: NA; CDR3aa: CAIRGTSGNYEQYF
v_gene: TRBV4-2; d_gene: NA; j_gene: TRBJ1-1; abundance: NA; CDR3aa: CASSHLKAEGTEAFF
v_gene: TRBV10-3; d_gene: NA; j_gene: TRBJ2-6; abundance: few; CDR3aa: CAISEGDSGANVLTF
v_gene: TRBV29-1; d_gene: TRBD2; j_gene: TRBJ2-5; abundance: NA; CDR3aa: CSVSKGSRGGWQETQYF
v_gene: TRBV20-1; d_gene: TRBD2; j_gene: TRBJ2-1; abundance: NA; CDR3aa: CSARSAGSGTYEQFF
v_gene: TRBV11-2; d_gene: TRBD1; j_gene: TRBJ2-1; abundance: NA; CDR3aa: CASSPGTALNEQFF
v_gene: TRBV10-3; d_gene: TRBD1; j_gene: TRBJ1-2; abundance: NA; CDR3aa: CAISPDRGNGYTF
v_gene: TRBV20-1; d_gene: TRBD1; j_gene: TRBJ2-7; abundance: NA; CDR3aa: CSARGSTGAVSYEQYF
v_gene: TRBV6-1; d_gene: TRBD1; j_gene: TRBJ2-3; abundance: few; CDR3aa: CASSGGQGADTQYF
v_gene: TRBV5-1; d_gene: TRBD1; j_gene: TRBJ2-5; abundance: NA; CDR3aa: CASSLGDRGGEQYF
v_gene: TRBV7-3; d_gene: NA; j_gene: TRBJ2-7; abundance: NA; CDR3aa: CASSPGGTVPHEQYF
v_gene: TRBV12-3/TRBV12-4; d_gene: TRBD1; j_gene: TRBJ2-6; abundance: NA; CDR3aa: CASSRRQGASPGANVLTF
v_gene: TRBV5-1; d_gene: NA; j_gene: TRBJ1-2; abundance: few; CDR3aa: CASSLAPQANLYGYTF
v_gene: TRBV10-3; d_gene: TRBD2; j_gene: TRBJ2-1; abundance: few; CDR3aa: CAISESSAGVGEQFF
v_gene: TRBV6-6; d_gene: NA; j_gene: TRBJ1-4; abundance: NA; CDR3aa: CASSWGPEENEKLFF
v_gene: TRBV20-1; d_gene: NA; j_gene: TRBJ2-7; abundance: once; CDR3aa: CSVTPRGYTSEQYF
v_gene: TRBV29-1; d_gene: NA; j_gene: TRBJ2-1; abundance: NA; CDR3aa: CSVEDQLGQSQFF
v_gene: TRBV7-2; d_gene: NA; j_gene: TRBJ2-1; abundance: few; CDR3aa: CASSLSTRSNEQFF
v_gene: TRBV4-2; d_gene: TRBD2; j_gene: TRBJ2-1; abundance: NA; CDR3aa: CASGPGLAGANEQFF
v_gene: TRBV10-3; d_gene: NA; j_gene: TRBJ2-7; abundance: NA; CDR3aa: CAISEGQSGGIWVYEQYF
v_gene: TRBV10-3; d_gene: TRBD2; j_gene: TRBJ2-1; abundance: few; CDR3aa: CAVVGDYDEQFF
v_gene: TRBV5-1; d_gene: NA; j_gene: TRBJ1-5; abundance: NA; CDR3aa: CASSLAVDQPQHF
v_gene: TRBV27; d_gene: TRBD1; j_gene: TRBJ2-1; abundance: NA; CDR3aa: CASSLWTGVNEQFF
v_gene: TRBV27; d_gene: NA; j_gene: TRBJ1-2; abundance: NA; CDR3aa: CASSLTGQDYGYTF
v_gene: TRBV5-1; d_gene: TRBD1; j_gene: TRBJ2-7; abundance: NA; CDR3aa: CASSREGETGWTYEQYF
v_gene: TRBV9; d_gene: NA; j_gene: TRBJ2-3; abundance: NA; CDR3aa: CASSPDPSDTQYF
v_gene: TRBV12-3/TRBV12-4; d_gene: NA; j_gene: TRBJ2-1; abundance: NA; CDR3aa: CASRPDVTGNNEQFF
v_gene: TRBV30; d_gene: TRBD1; j_gene: TRBJ1-5; abundance: NA; CDR3aa: CAWSLRQGGQPQHF
v_gene: TRBV20-1; d_gene: TRBD2; j_gene: TRBJ2-1; abundance: NA; CDR3aa: CSAAGGRATSYNEQFF
v_gene: TRBV6-5; d_gene: NA; j_gene: TRBJ1-2; abundance: NA; CDR3aa: CASSRDGYYGYTF
v_gene: TRBV10-3; d_gene: TRBD1; j_gene: TRBJ1-2; abundance: NA; CDR3aa: CAISVEGARGYTF
v_gene: TRBV7-9; d_gene: NA; j_gene: TRBJ1-3; abundance: NA; CDR3aa: CASDILVEQPGNTIYF